These T cell receptor beta chains were read from a single sample in a study of shared clonotypes between healthy human individuals. Profiling relied on immunoSEQ multiplex PCR, and the TCRdb table lists in-frame clones only, not all of them. The table lists about 2.4 million clones, roughly 93% of them singletons. Specimen: naive CD4+ T cells from PBMCs. The receptor source for this set is a man aged 18 to 29 in good health. Some clones in this sample may be carry-over from other donors' samples. Each CDR3 is given with its conserved first and last residue. The D gene is left open where the match is weak. Clone size is shown for a subset of rows, as once, few, many or a class of expanded clone.

TRBJ2-1 | TRBV5-1 | NA | TRBD2 | TGCGCCAGCAATGGAGTGGGACTAGCGGGAGTTAAGGGGATAAATGAGCAGTTCTTC | CASNGVGLAGVKGINEQFF
TRBJ2-1 | TRBV30 | NA | NA | TGTGCCTGGAGGGGTGGTAGGGGTTTGCTTCCCAATGAGCAGTTCTTC | CAWRGGRGLLPNEQFF
TRBJ2-3 | TRBV14 | NA | NA | TGTGCCAGCAGCCCGTCTCCCGGAAACACAGATACGCAGTATTTT | CASSPSPGNTDTQYF
TRBJ1-5 | TRBV2 | NA | NA | TGTGCCAGCAGTTTCGGACGGGGGGAGCGGCCCCAGCATTTT | CASSFGRGERPQHF
TRBJ1-6 | TRBV2 | NA | TRBD1 | TGTGCCAGCAGCCGGGACAGGGCGGATAATTCACCCCTCCACTTT | CASSRDRADNSPLHF
TRBJ2-3 | TRBV27 | NA | NA | TGTGCCAGCAGTTCTCCCCGACAGGTCGAGGGGACAGATACGCAGTATTTT | CASSSPRQVEGTDTQYF
TRBJ1-2 | TRBV5-1 | NA | NA | TGCGCCAGCAGCTTGGGGCACGGGCAAGGCTACACCTTC | CASSLGHGQGYTF
TRBJ2-1 | TRBV21-1 | NA | NA | TGTGCCAGAAGTTACAATGAGCAGTTCTTC | CARSYNEQFF
TRBJ2-6 | TRBV7-2 | few | NA | TGTGCCAGCAGCTTTGGGGGAACTGGGGCCAACGTCCTGACTTTC | CASSFGGTGANVLTF
TRBJ2-6 | TRBV5-1 | NA | NA | TGCGCCAGCAGCCCTGGGCCCGACTCTGGGGCCAACGTCCTGACTTTC | CASSPGPDSGANVLTF
TRBJ2-3 | TRBV18 | NA | NA | TGTGCCAGCTCATATTCGGTCAAGTCGAGGACAGATACGCAGTATTTT | CASSYSVKSRTDTQYF
TRBJ2-3 | TRBV2 | once | TRBD1 | TGTGCCAGCAGTGGGGGCAGGGGGGATACGCAGTATTTT | CASSGGRGDTQYF
TRBJ2-1 | TRBV29-1 | NA | NA | TGCAGCGCCAGGAATAATGAGCAGTTCTTC | CSARNNEQFF
TRBJ2-7 | TRBV4-3 | NA | NA | TGCGCCAGCAGCCAAGACCCCAAAAGGGGTGGCGAGCAGTACTTC | CASSQDPKRGGEQYF
TRBJ2-7 | TRBV6-6 | NA | TRBD1 | TGTGCCAGCAGTTACGCACGGGACAGACACTACGAGCAGTACTTC | CASSYARDRHYEQYF
TRBJ2-1 | TRBV6-1 | NA | TRBD1 | TGTGCCAGCAGTGGCCGGGGACAGACCAGCTCCTACAATGAGCAGTTCTTC | CASSGRGQTSSYNEQFF
TRBJ2-3 | TRBV4-3 | NA | NA | TGCGCCAGCAGCCGATTATGGCAGAAAACAGATACGCAGTATTTT | CASSRLWQKTDTQYF
TRBJ1-5 | TRBV28 | NA | NA | TGTGCCAGCAGTTTAGTCGGCGATAGCAATCAGCCCCAGCATTTT | CASSLVGDSNQPQHF
TRBJ2-7 | TRBV4-2 | NA | TRBD2 | TGTGCCAGCAGCCAAGTGACGGCGGGAGTGCCCTACGAGCAGTACTTC | CASSQVTAGVPYEQYF
TRBJ2-4 | TRBV20-1 | once | NA | TGCAGTGCTAGAGATGGGGGCAGCGAGTACTTC | CSARDGGSEYF
TRBJ2-5 | TRBV5-6 | NA | NA | TGTGCCAGCAGCCAGCGAACGGACGGAGTCCAAGAGACCCAGTACTTC | CASSQRTDGVQETQYF
TRBJ1-2 | TRBV6-1 | few | NA | TGTGCCAGCAGTGATCAAGTCGGGTTTTGGAACACCTTC | CASSDQVGFWNTF
TRBJ2-7 | TRBV5-4 | once | NA | TGTGCCAGCAGCCCCATGGCCGTCGACGGCTACGAGCAGTACTTC | CASSPMAVDGYEQYF
TRBJ2-3 | TRBV5-1 | few | NA | TGCGCCAGCAGCGGGGGTGGGACCGACGCTAGCACAGATACGCAGTATTTT | CASSGGGTDASTDTQYF
TRBJ2-1 | TRBV11-2 | NA | NA | TGTGCCAGCACCACACGGGCCCGTGAGCAGTTCTTC | CASTTRAREQFF
TRBJ2-1 | TRBV9 | NA | TRBD2 | TGTGCCAGCAGCGTTTTGGGACTAGCGGGAGAGTTTCACTTCTTC | CASSVLGLAGEFHFF
TRBJ2-7 | TRBV28 | NA | NA | TGTGCCAGCAGTCCTCAAGGGCCCACCTACGAGCAGTACTTC | CASSPQGPTYEQYF
TRBJ1-1 | TRBV5-1 | NA | NA | TGCGCCAGCAGCAATGGGGACTCCGGAGGCACTGAAGCTTTCTTT | CASSNGDSGGTEAFF
TRBJ2-7 | TRBV6-1 | NA | NA | TGTGCCAGCAGTGATTTGGGGCAGCACTACGAGCAGTACTTC | CASSDLGQHYEQYF
TRBJ1-4 | TRBV2 | NA | NA | TGTGCCAGCAGTGGAGAGACCCGGGAAAAACTGTTTTTT | CASSGETREKLFF
TRBJ2-7 | TRBV19 | NA | TRBD1 | TGTGCCAGTAGTTCCCTTACAGGGGACTACGAGCAGTACTTC | CASSSLTGDYEQYF
TRBJ2-7 | TRBV25-1 | NA | TRBD2 | TGTGCCAGCAGTTGGTCCGGGACTAGCGGCGAGCAGTACTTC | CASSWSGTSGEQYF
TRBJ2-7 | TRBV4-2 | NA | TRBD2 | TGTGCCAGCAGCCAAGATTCGAGCGGGAGCTTGTACGAGCAGTACTTC | CASSQDSSGSLYEQYF
TRBJ1-1 | TRBV7-2 | NA | NA | TGTGCCAGCAGCTTCGGGGATTTGGCTGAAGCTTTCTTT | CASSFGDLAEAFF
TRBJ1-2 | TRBV28 | NA | NA | TGTGCCACCCTATTGAAGGGGCGGGGCTATGGCTACACCTTC | CATLLKGRGYGYTF
TRBJ2-1 | TRBV29-1 | NA | NA | TGCAGCGTTGATACCTGGCCCGCCTTTAGTGAGCAGTTCTTC | CSVDTWPAFSEQFF